This TCR beta chain is drawn from a study of blood T cell repertoires in COVID-19. Whole-study context: Some COVID-19 samples were acute and others convalescent; all came from the United States, Italy and Spain.

Per the original data handling: Scientists estimated how many nucleated cells there were by amplifying reference gene primers. Profiling relied on immunoSEQ multiplex PCR, and the TCRdb table lists in-frame clones only, not all of them. V and J calls and clone size are those listed in that table; D and trimming were worked out from the DNA. The data hold roughly 320,000 clones, with approximately 90% observed a single time. Researchers sorted participants into cohorts using their self-reported clinical history. Contact with a PCR-confirmed or clinician-diagnosed COVID-19 case occurred within 2 weeks of entry. What was sequenced was PBMCs or T cells enriched from blood (not recorded which). This clonotype originated in a woman younger than 45 who had been exposed to COVID-19.

The CDR3 nucleotides are TGTGCCAGTAGAAATTGGGACAGGGGAGCAAATCAGCCCCAGCATTTT. Amino acid sequence: CASRNWDRGANQPQHF. This chain joins TRBV19 and TRBJ1-5; 10 nucleotides line up with TRBD1. CDR3 length: 16 amino acids. V was clipped by 6 bases and J by 4 bases; unmatched bases: 9. CDR1 and CDR2 (germline): LNHDA, SQIVND (reference sequence). The whole variable domain, filled in from reference TRBV19 and TRBJ1-5, reads DGGITQSPKYLFRKEGQNVTLSCEQNLNHDAMYWYRQDPGQGLRLIYYSQIVNDFQKGDIAEGYSVSREKKESFPLTVTSAQKNPTAFYLCASRNWDRGANQPQHFGDGTRLSIL.